Listed here are 26 T cell receptor beta chains from one sample, sequenced in a study of cytomegalovirus exposure and HLA in healthy donors. The PCR was carried out with 60 Vbeta primers and 13 Jbeta primers. Libraries were prepared by immunoSEQ multiplex PCR; TCRdb keeps only in-frame clonotypes and omits some of them. Altogether more than 80,000 clones are present, roughly three fifths being singletons, with the ten largest covering approximately 3%. The sequencing sample was made of PBMCs. The receptors derive from a man aged 55 to 69 in good health and CMV-seronegative.

The V gene is TRBV10-3, the J gene TRBJ1-1; 9 nucleotides match TRBD1. The CDR3 extends over 16 amino acids. Germline V gene lookup returns CDR1 ENHRY and CDR2 SYGVKD. With 4 bases clipped from V and 1 base from J, the junction kept 7 bases outside the gene matches. The CDR3 here is CAISARQGGQNTEAFF. The CDR3 DNA sequence: TGTGCCATCAGTGCGAGACAGGGGGGCCAGAACACTGAAGCTTTCTTT.

The J gene is TRBJ2-3, the V gene TRBV4-1; 8 bases match TRBD2. The CDR3 totals 19 residues. V lost 6 bases to trimming and J lost 0 bases; unmatched junction nucleotides: 17. CDR1 is MGHRA and CDR2 is YSYEKL in the germline V gene. The CDR3 nucleotides read TGCGCCAGCAGTCACCAACGGGGGGGAGCGGGGCGTAGCACAGATACGCAGTATTTT. As protein: CASSHQRGGAGRSTDTQYF.

The chain links TRBV6-5 to TRBJ1-3, with D uncertain. Germline CDR1 and CDR2: MNHEY and SVGAGI. The CDR3 is made up of 14 amino acids. Trimming took 7 bases from V and 0 from J, leaving 10 bases between them. The CDR3, as DNA: TGTGCCAGCACCGCGGGAGCCTCTGGAAACACCATATATTTT. Its translation is CASTAGASGNTIYF.

This clone was seen a handful of times. The chain has TRBV7-3 and TRBJ2-1; D perhaps matches TRBD2 (5 bases). This CDR3 region has 12 residues. Looked up from germline, CDR1 is SGHTA and CDR2 is FQGTGA. Trimming removed 2 bases from V and 10 bases from J, with 9 bases in between. This chain's CDR3 is CASSLRSGEQFF. The CDR3 DNA follows: TGTGCCAGCAGCTTACGAAGCGGAGAGCAGTTCTTC. The full variable domain, with the rest looked up from reference TRBV7-3 and TRBJ2-1, is GAGVSQTPSNKVTEKGKYVELRCDPISGHTALYWYRQSLGQGPEFLIYFQGTGAADDSGLPNDRFFAVRPEGSVSTLKIQRTERGDSAVYLCASSLRSGEQFFGPGTRLTVL.

J is TRBJ1-5 and V is TRBV28, with 8 bases lining up with TRBD1. Germline CDR1 and CDR2: MDHEN and SYDVKM. V shed 5 bases, J shed 5 bases, and the junction held 8 bases outside the gene matches. The CDR3 spans 15 residues. The CDR3 here is CASSPTDRDYQPQHF. CDR3 DNA: TGTGCCAGCAGTCCAACGGACAGGGATTATCAGCCCCAGCATTTT.

This clone was seen a single time. The chain couples TRBV2 to TRBJ2-5; 8 positions match TRBD2. Germline lookup yields CDR1 SNHLY and CDR2 FYNNEI. Trimming removed 7 bases from V and 5 bases from J; junction bases left unmatched: 9. The CDR3 covers 14 residues. The CDR3 coding sequence is TGTGCCAGCACCCCGGGGGGGGGAACGGAGACCCAGTACTTC. This encodes CASTPGGGTETQYF. Drawing the rest from reference TRBV2 and TRBJ2-5, the complete variable domain is EPEVTQTPSHQVTQMGQEVILRCVPISNHLYFYWYRQILGQKVEFLVSFYNNEISEKSEIFDDQFSVERPDGSNFTLKIRSTKLEDSAMYFCASTPGGGTETQYFGPGTRLLVL.

The chain combines TRBV27 with TRBJ2-7, with a tentative D call TRBD2 (6 bases). The V end lost 4 bases, the J end lost 2 bases, and 27 bases lay between the germline ends. The germline CDR1 and CDR2 sequences are MNHEY and SMNVEV (reference sequence). This CDR3 region has 19 residues. The chain's CDR3 is CASSYQKLDLGGITYEQYF. As DNA, the CDR3 is TGTGCCAGCAGTTATCAGAAGCTCGATCTTGGCGGGATCACCTACGAGCAGTACTTC.

The rearrangement uses TRBV4-2 and TRBJ2-4; 14 bases line up with TRBD2. The CDR3 length is 16 residues. V was clipped by 4 bases and J by 8 bases; unmatched bases: 7. The V gene's germline CDR1 is LGHNA and CDR2 YNFKEQ. The CDR3 DNA reads as TGTGCCAGCAGCCCCTTAAGGGGACTAGCGGGGGACATTCAGTACTTC. Its protein product is CASSPLRGLAGDIQYF.

This clone has a handful of counts. The chain is built from TRBV5-4 and TRBJ2-3; 7 bases map to TRBD1. CDR3 length: 15 amino acids. Looked up from germline, CDR1 is SGHNT and CDR2 is YYREEE (reference sequence). The trim removed 5 bases at V and 5 bases at J, leaving 11 bases unmatched. CDR3: CASSRRGQLGDTQYF. The CDR3 DNA is TGTGCCAGCAGTCGCCGGGGACAGCTTGGAGATACGCAGTATTTT. Filled out from reference TRBV5-4 and TRBJ2-3, the complete variable domain reads ETGVTQSPTHLIKTRGQQVTLRCSSQSGHNTVSWYQQALGQGPQFIFQYYREEENGRGNFPPRFSGLQFPNYSSELNVNALELDDSALYLCASSRRGQLGDTQYFGPGTRLTVL.

The rearrangement links TRBV29-1 to TRBJ2-1, with 7 bases fitting TRBD2. This CDR3 is 14 amino acids long. V lost 4 bases, J lost 4 bases, and 7 bases stayed unmatched. Germline lookup yields CDR1 SQVTM and CDR2 ANQGSEA. CDR3 region: CSVAGMREYNEQFF. The CDR3 coding sequence is TGCAGCGTTGCGGGAATGCGGGAGTACAATGAGCAGTTCTTC.

This sequence joins TRBV4-2 and TRBJ2-1, with no clear D. Germline V CDR1 and CDR2: LGHNA, YNFKEQ. The CDR3 contains 15 residues. With 1 base removed from V and 4 bases from J, the gap between germline ends came to 11 bases. As DNA, the CDR3 is TGTGCCAGCAGCCAAGTTACCCTAGATTACAATGAGCAGTTCTTC. It encodes CASSQVTLDYNEQFF.

This CDR3 is CATSRGTGGSAGYEQYF. The CDR3 DNA sequence: TGTGCCACCAGCAGAGGGACAGGGGGCTCTGCGGGTTACGAGCAGTACTTC. The chain uses TRBV15 and TRBJ2-7; 11 bases line up with TRBD1. Per the germline V gene, CDR1 is LNHNV and CDR2 is YYDKDF (reference sequence). Unmatched junction bases numbered 9, after V lost 1 base and J lost 4 bases. The CDR3 is 17 residues long.

The chain has TRBV27 and TRBJ1-1; 8 bases map to TRBD1. V shed 4 bases and J 5 bases; nucleotides not matched to a gene: 6. The CDR3 is 14 amino acids. The V gene's germline CDR1 is MNHEY and CDR2 SMNVEV (reference sequence). CDR3 DNA sequence: TGTGCCAGCAGTTCCGGACAGGGTAGGACTGAAGCTTTCTTT. This codes for CASSSGQGRTEAFF.

The genes are TRBV5-5 and TRBJ1-2, with 8 bases lining up with TRBD1. V shed 3 bases and J 3 bases; nucleotides not matched to a gene: 7. The germline gives CDR1 SGHKS, CDR2 YYEKEE (reference sequence). The CDR3 sequence is 15 residues long. CDR3: CASSWRTGQDYGYTF. In DNA, the CDR3 is TGTGCCAGCAGCTGGAGGACAGGGCAAGACTATGGCTACACCTTC.

This chain joins TRBV29-1 and TRBJ1-1, with a possible D match to TRBD1 (6 bases). The CDR3 extends over 14 amino acids. From germline, CDR1 is SQVTM and CDR2 ANQGSEA. V gave up 6 bases and J gave up 0 bases, with 14 bases separating them. The CDR3 DNA reads TGCAGCGTGATGACAGGAACCATGAACACTGAAGCTTTCTTT. Protein product: CSVMTGTMNTEAFF.

This chain uses TRBV27 with TRBJ2-3; 7 bases match TRBD2. V was clipped by 2 bases and J by 3 bases; unmatched bases: 5. CDR3 length: 15 amino acids. The germline gives CDR1 MNHEY, CDR2 SMNVEV (reference sequence). In DNA, the CDR3 is TGTGCCAGCAGTTTAAACGGAGCGGGGACAGATACGCAGTATTTT. Translation: CASSLNGAGTDTQYF.

This clone was counted only a few times. This sequence joins TRBV5-1 and TRBJ1-1; D may be TRBD1 (6 bases). The CDR3 totals 12 residues. V was clipped by 4 bases and J by 5 bases, with 9 bases between them. CDR1 is SGHRS and CDR2 is YFSETQ in the germline V gene. CDR3 in DNA: TGCGCCAGCAGCCCGACAGGAACTGAAGCTTTCTTT. Encoded protein: CASSPTGTEAFF.

V is TRBV14 and J is TRBJ2-1, with a weak D call TRBD2 (6 bases). This CDR3 has 14 residues. Germline V gene lookup returns CDR1 SGHDN and CDR2 FVKESK. The V gene lost 4 bases and the J gene lost 9 bases, with 16 bases spanning the gap. As DNA, the CDR3 is TGTGCCAGCAGCCGCGTTCGGGATAGCGGTGAGCAGTTCTTC. This gives the protein CASSRVRDSGEQFF.

This clone was counted a few times. J is TRBJ2-3 and V is TRBV19, with 8 positions matching TRBD2. The length of the CDR3 is 15 residues. The V segment lost 6 bases and the J segment 2 bases; nucleotides outside the gene matches: 7. The germline gives CDR1 LNHDA, CDR2 SQIVND (reference sequence). The CDR3 DNA reads as TGTGCCAGTAGCCTACTAGCGGCGAACACAGATACGCAGTATTTT. As protein: CASSLLAANTDTQYF.

The genes are TRBV7-6 and TRBJ1-4; 9 bases align to TRBD1. The length of the CDR3 is 14 residues. Trimming removed 6 bases from V and 5 bases from J; junction bases left unmatched: 4. Germline CDR1 and CDR2: SGHVS and FNYEAQ. As DNA, the CDR3 is TGTGCCAGCAGTCCGGGACAGGGAAATGAAAAACTGTTTTTT. Amino acids: CASSPGQGNEKLFF. Together with reference TRBV7-6 and TRBJ1-4, the CDR3 gives the full variable domain: GAGVSQSPRYKVTKRGQDVALRCDPISGHVSLYWYRQALGQGPEFLTYFNYEAQQDKSGLPNDRFSAERPEGSISTLTIQRTEQRDSAMYRCASSPGQGNEKLFFGSGTQLSVL.

The rearrangement links TRBV9 to TRBJ2-1; no clear D. The CDR3 has 13 amino acids. V dropped 0 bases and J dropped 6 bases, with 7 bases sitting between them. The V gene's germline CDR1 is SGDLS and CDR2 YYNGEE. The CDR3 coding sequence is TGTGCCAGCAGCGTAGTTCCTAGCAATGAGCAGTTCTTC. It translates to CASSVVPSNEQFF.

The genes are TRBV5-1 and TRBJ2-2; no definite D call. The V gene's germline CDR1 is SGHRS and CDR2 YFSETQ. The CDR3 contains 14 residues. The V end lost 7 bases, the J end lost 1 base, and 11 bases lay between the germline ends. The CDR3 spells CASRVVENTGELFF. The CDR3 region has the DNA TGCGCCAGCCGGGTCGTGGAGAACACCGGGGAGCTGTTTTTT.

The chain recombines TRBV11-2 with TRBJ2-3; tentative D call: TRBD1 (5 bases). The CDR3 has 14 amino acids. V lost 4 bases to trimming and J lost 2 bases, with 10 bases between them. Germline CDR1 is SGHAT and CDR2 is FQNNGV. CDR3 DNA sequence: TGTGCCAGCAGCTGGGTCGGACACACAGATACGCAGTATTTT. Encoded protein: CASSWVGHTDTQYF.

The rearrangement uses TRBV13 and TRBJ2-6, with unresolved D. Trimming shortened V by 4 bases and J by 0 bases, and 19 bases separated the two germline ends. Per germline, CDR1 PRHDT and CDR2 FYEKMQ (reference sequence). This CDR3 is 19 amino acids long. CDR3 region: CASSSKKAPQHSGANVLTF. The CDR3 region has the DNA TGTGCCAGCAGCTCCAAAAAAGCCCCACAGCACTCTGGGGCCAACGTCCTGACTTTC.

The chain has TRBV27 and TRBJ2-3; 10 positions match TRBD1. The germline CDR1 and CDR2 sequences are MNHEY and SMNVEV (reference sequence). CDR3 length: 16 amino acids. Trimming took 4 bases from V and 1 from J; bases not matched to a gene: 5. The CDR3 nucleotides are TGTGCCAGCAGTTCTGACAGGGGGCGAGGCACAGATACGCAGTATTTT. This gives the protein CASSSDRGRGTDTQYF.

This clone appeared a few times. The CDR3 DNA is TGTGCCAGTAGTGTCGGGCGGGGGGGCAGGGAGACCCAGTACTTC. Its translation is CASSVGRGGRETQYF. This sequence joins TRBV19 and TRBJ2-5; 9 nucleotides line up with TRBD2. The junction had 9 bases not matched to a gene; V was cut back by 5 bases and J by 5 bases. In germline, CDR1 is LNHDA, CDR2 SQIVND (reference sequence). The CDR3 length is 15 residues.